This TCR beta chain was found in a study of shared T cell receptors in the human thymus. Only in-frame clones appear in the TCRdb table, and some are missing; sequencing was by immunoSEQ multiplex PCR. The sample records some 400,000 clones, 85% to 95% being singletons. CDR1 MNHEY and CDR2 SVGAGI come from the germline V gene. J gave up 4 bases and V 6 bases, and 8 bases lay outside the gene matches. This CDR3 region has 15 residues. Sequenced: thymocytes. This rearrangement joins TRBV6-5 to TRBJ2-7; 11 bases align to TRBD2. The sequence was collected from a human donor. The CDR3 DNA reads as TGTGCCAGCAGCCCGACTAGCGGGATATTTTACGAGCAGTACTTC. Protein sequence: CASSPTSGIFYEQYF.